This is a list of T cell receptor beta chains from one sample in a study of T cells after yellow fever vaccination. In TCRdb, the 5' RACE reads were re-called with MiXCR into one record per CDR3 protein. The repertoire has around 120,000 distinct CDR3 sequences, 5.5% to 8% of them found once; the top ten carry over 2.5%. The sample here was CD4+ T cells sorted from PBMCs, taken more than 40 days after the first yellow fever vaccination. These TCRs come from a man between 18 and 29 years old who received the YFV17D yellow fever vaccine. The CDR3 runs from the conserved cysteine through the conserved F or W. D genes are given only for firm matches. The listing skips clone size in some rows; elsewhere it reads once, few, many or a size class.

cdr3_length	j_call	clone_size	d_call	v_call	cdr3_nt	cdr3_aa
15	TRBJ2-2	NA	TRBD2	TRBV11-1	TGTGCCAGCAGACGACTAGCGGGGGACACCGGGGAGCTGTTTTTT	CASRRLAGDTGELFF
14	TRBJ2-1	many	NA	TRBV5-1	TGCGCCAGCAGCTTGGCCTCCGGGGGCCGTGAGCAGTTCTTC	CASSLASGGREQFF
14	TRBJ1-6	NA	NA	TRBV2	TGTGCCAGCAGTGAAGCCGGATATAATTCACCCCTCCACTTT	CASSEAGYNSPLHF
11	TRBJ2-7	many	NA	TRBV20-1	TGCAGTGCGCAACAGGGTAACGAGCAGTACTTC	CSAQQGNEQYF
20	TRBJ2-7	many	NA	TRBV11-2	TGTGCCAGCAGCTCATTATATAACGTAGGTCCCGTCAGGAGATCCTACGAGCAGTACTTC	CASSSLYNVGPVRRSYEQYF
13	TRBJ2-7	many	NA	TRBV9	TGTGCCAGCAGCTCCCGGACCCTCGGCGAGCAGTACTTC	CASSSRTLGEQYF
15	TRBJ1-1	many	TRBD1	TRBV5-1	TGCGCCAGCAGCGTAACGGGACAGAAGAACACTGAAGCTTTCTTT	CASSVTGQKNTEAFF
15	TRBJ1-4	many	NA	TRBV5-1	TGCGCCAGCAGCCTGAGGGGGGTCACTAATGAAAAACTGTTTTTT	CASSLRGVTNEKLFF
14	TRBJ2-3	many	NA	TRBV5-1	TGCGCCAGCAGCTCCCAGGGTTCATTGGATACGCAGTATTTT	CASSSQGSLDTQYF
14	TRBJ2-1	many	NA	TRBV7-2	TGTGCCAGCAGCTTAATGTCAGGCGGGAATGAGCAGTTCTTC	CASSLMSGGNEQFF
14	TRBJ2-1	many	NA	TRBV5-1	TGCGCCAGCAGCTACCGGGACACTTACAATGAGCAGTTCTTC	CASSYRDTYNEQFF
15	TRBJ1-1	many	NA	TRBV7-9	TGTGCCAGCAGCTCCCGTTCGACAGAGAACACTGAAGCTTTCTTT	CASSSRSTENTEAFF
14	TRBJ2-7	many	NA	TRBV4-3	TGCGCCAGCAGCCAAGCGATCGGAATTAGGGAGCAGTACTTC	CASSQAIGIREQYF
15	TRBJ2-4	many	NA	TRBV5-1	TGCGCCAGCAGCTTTGATGGACAAAGGTCAAACATTCAGTACTTC	CASSFDGQRSNIQYF
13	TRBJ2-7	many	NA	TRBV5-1	TGCGCCAGCAGGTGGGGGGATTCCTACGAGCAGTACTTC	CASRWGDSYEQYF
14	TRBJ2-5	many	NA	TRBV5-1	TGCGCCAGCAGCTTGGCCGGCGCCCTAGGGACCCAGTACTTC	CASSLAGALGTQYF
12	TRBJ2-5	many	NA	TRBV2	TGTGCCAGCAGGGACAGAGGAGAGACCCAGTACTTC	CASRDRGETQYF
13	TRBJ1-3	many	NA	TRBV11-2	TGTGCCAGCAGCCTCCGGGCCCGGGCCACCATATATTTT	CASSLRARATIYF
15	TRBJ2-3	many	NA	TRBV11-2	TGTGCCAGCAGCTTTACTGTGATGGTAACAGATACGCAGTATTTT	CASSFTVMVTDTQYF
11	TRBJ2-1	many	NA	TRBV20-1	TGCAGTGCTGGGATTGATAATGAGCAGTTCTTC	CSAGIDNEQFF
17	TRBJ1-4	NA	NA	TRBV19	TGTGCCAGTAGTTTCATCTACAGGGTACGGGCTAATGAAAAACTGTTTTTT	CASSFIYRVRANEKLFF
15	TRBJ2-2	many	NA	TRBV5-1	TGCGCCAGCAGCGGGCGGGGGCCGAGCACCGGGGAGCTGTTTTTT	CASSGRGPSTGELFF
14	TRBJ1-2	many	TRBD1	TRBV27	TGTGCCAGCAGTTTGCTGGGGACAGAATATGGCTACACCTTC	CASSLLGTEYGYTF
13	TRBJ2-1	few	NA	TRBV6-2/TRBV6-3	TGTGCCAGCAGTTACGATTCCTACAATGAGCAGTTCTTC	CASSYDSYNEQFF
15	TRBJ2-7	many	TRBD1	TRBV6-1	TGTGCCAGTAGGGACAGGTCAAAGGGTTATTACGAGCAGTACTTC	CASRDRSKGYYEQYF
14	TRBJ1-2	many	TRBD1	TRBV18	TGTGCCAGCTCACTCTCGACAGGGGACCCTGGCTACACCTTC	CASSLSTGDPGYTF
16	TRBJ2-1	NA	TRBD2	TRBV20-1	TGCAGTGCTAGGGGGGGGTCCGGGGGGGCTTATAATGAGCAGTTCTTC	CSARGGSGGAYNEQFF
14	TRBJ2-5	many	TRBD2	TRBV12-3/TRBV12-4	TGTGCCAGCAGTCCCCAGGGACTAAAAGAGACCCAGTACTTC	CASSPQGLKETQYF